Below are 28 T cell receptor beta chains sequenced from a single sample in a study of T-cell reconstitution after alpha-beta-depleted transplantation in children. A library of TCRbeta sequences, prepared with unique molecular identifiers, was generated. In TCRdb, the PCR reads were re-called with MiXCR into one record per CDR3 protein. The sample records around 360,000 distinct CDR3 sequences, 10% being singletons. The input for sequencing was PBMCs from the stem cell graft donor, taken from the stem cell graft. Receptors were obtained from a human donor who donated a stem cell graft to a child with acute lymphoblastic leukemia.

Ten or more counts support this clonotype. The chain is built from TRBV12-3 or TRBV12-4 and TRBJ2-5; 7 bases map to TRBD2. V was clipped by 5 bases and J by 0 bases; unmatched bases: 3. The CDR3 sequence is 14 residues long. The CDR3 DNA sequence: TGTGCCAGCAGTCCCCGGGGGGACCAAGAGACCCAGTACTTC. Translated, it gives CASSPRGDQETQYF.

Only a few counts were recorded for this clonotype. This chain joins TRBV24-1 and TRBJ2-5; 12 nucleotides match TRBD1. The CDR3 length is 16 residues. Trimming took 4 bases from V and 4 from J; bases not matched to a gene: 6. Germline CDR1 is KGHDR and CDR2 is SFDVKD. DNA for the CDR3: TGTGCCACCAGTGACGCCGGGACAGGGGGCTCAGAGACCCAGTACTTC. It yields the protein CATSDAGTGGSETQYF.

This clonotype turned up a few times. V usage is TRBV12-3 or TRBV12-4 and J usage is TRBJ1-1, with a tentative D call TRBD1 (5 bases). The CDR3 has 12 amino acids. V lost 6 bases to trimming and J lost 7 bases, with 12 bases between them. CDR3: CASSRDDYEAFF. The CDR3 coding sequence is TGTGCCAGCAGCAGGGACGATTATGAAGCTTTCTTT.

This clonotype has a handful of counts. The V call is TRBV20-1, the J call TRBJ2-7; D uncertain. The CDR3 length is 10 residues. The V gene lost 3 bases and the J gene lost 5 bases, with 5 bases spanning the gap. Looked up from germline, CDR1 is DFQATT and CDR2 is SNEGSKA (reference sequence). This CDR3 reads CSASHHEQYF. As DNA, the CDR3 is TGCAGTGCTAGTCACCACGAGCAGTACTTC.

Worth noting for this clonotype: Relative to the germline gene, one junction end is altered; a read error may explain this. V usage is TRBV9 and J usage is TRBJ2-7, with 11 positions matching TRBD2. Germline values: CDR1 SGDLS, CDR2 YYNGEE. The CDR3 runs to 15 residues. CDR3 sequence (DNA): TGTGCCAGCAGCAATAGCGGGAGGGCCCTGGCCGAGCGGTACTTC. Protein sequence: CASSNSGRALAERYF. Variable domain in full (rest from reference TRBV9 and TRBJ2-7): DSGVTQTPKHLITATGQRVTLRCSPRSGDLSVYWYQQSLDQGLQFLIQYYNGEERAKGNILERFSAQQFPDLHSELNLSSLELGDSALYFCASSNSGRALAERYFGPGTRLTVT.

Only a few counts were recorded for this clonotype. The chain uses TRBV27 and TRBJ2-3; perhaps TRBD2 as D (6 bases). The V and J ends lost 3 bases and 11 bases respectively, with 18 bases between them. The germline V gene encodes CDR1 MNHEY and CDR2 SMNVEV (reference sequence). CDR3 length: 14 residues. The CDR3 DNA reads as TGTGCCAGCAGTTTCCAAGGAGGGTACAACGTGCAGTATTTT. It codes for CASSFQGGYNVQYF.

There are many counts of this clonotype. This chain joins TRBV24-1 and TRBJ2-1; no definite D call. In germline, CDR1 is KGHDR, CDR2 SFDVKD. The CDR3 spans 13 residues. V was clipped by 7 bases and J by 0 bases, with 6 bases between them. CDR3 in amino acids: CATRRSSYNEQFF. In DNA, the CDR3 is TGTGCCACCAGGAGAAGCTCCTACAATGAGCAGTTCTTC.

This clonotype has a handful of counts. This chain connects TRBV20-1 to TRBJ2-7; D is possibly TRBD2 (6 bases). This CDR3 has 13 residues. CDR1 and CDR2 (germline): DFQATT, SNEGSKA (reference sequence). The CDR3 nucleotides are TGCTCCCCACTCTCGGGAGAAACTTACGAGCAGTACTTC. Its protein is CSPLSGETYEQYF.

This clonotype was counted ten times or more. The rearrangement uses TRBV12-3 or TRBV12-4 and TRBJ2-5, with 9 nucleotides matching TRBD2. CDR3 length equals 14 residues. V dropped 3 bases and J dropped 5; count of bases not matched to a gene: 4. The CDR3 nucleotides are TGTGCCAGCAGTTTTGGGACTAGCAGGGAGACCCAGTACTTC. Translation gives CASSFGTSRETQYF.

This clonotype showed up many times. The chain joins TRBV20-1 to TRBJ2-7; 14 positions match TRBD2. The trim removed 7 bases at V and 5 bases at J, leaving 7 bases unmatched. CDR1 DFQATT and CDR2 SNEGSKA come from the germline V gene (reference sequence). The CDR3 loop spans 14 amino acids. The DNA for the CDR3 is TGCAGTGTGACGGGACTAGCGGGAGACCACGAGCAGTACTTC. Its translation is CSVTGLAGDHEQYF.

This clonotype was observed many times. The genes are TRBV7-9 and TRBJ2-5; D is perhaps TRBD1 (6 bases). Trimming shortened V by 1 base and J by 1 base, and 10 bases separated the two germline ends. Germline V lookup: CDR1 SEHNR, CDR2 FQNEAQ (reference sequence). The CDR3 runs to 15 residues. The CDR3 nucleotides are TGTGCCAGCAGCTTAGGGGGGACATTCCAAGAGACCCAGTACTTC. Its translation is CASSLGGTFQETQYF.

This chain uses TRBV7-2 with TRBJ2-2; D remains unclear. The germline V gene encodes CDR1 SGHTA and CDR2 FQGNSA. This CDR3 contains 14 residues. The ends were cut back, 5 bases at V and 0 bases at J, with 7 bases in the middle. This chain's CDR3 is CASSERPNTGELFF. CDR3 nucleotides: TGTGCCAGCAGCGAGAGGCCGAACACCGGGGAGCTGTTTTTT.

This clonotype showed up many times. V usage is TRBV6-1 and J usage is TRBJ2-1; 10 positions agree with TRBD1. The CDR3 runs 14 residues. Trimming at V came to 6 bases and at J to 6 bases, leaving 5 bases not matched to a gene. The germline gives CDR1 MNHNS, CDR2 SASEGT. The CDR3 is CASRRTGGSNEQFF. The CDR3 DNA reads TGTGCCAGCAGACGGACAGGGGGTAGCAATGAGCAGTTCTTC.

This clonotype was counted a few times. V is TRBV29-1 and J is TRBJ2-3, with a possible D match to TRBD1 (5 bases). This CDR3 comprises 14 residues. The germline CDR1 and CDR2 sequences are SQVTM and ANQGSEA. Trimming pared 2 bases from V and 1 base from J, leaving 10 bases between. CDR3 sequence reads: CSVEKGLGTDTQYF. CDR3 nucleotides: TGCAGCGTTGAAAAGGGGTTGGGCACAGATACGCAGTATTTT.

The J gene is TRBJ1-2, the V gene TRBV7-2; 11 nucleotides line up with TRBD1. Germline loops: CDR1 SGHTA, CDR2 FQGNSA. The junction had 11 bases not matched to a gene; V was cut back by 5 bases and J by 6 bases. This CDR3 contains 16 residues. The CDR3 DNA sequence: TGTGCCAGCAGCGCGCTTTGGACAGGGGGCCTAGATGGCTACACCTTC. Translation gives CASSALWTGGLDGYTF.

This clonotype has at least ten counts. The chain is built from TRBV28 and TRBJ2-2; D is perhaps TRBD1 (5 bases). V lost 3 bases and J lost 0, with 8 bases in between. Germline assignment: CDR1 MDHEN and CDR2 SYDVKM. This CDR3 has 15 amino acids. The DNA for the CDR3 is TGTGCCAGCAGTTTTAGGACAACGAACACCGGGGAGCTGTTTTTT. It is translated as CASSFRTTNTGELFF.

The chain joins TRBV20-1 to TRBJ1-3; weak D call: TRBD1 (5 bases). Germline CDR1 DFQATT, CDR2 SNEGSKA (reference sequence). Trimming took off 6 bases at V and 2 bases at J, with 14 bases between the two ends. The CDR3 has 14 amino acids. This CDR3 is CSASRRGAGNTIYF. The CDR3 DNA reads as TGCAGTGCCAGCCGAAGAGGGGCTGGAAACACCATATATTTT.

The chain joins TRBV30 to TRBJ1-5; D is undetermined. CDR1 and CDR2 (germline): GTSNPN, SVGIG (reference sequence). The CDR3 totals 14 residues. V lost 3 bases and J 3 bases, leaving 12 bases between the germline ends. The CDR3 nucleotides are TGTGCCTGGAGGGCGATTGGAAACAATCAGCCCCAGCATTTT. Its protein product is CAWRAIGNNQPQHF.

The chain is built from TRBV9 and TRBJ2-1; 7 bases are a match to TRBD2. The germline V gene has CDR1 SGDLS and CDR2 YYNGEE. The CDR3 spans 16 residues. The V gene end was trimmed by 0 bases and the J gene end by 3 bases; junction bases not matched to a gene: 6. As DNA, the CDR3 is TGTGCCAGCAGCGTAGGGGGGGGTGGGAACTACAATGAGCAGTTCTTC. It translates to CASSVGGGGNYNEQFF.

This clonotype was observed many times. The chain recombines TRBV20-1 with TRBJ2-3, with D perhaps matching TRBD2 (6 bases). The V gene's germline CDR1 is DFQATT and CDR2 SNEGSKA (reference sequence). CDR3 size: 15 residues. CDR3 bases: TGCAGGGGCGGAGGGGTCCTGTCTAGCACAGATACGCAGTATTTT. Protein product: CRGGGVLSSTDTQYF.

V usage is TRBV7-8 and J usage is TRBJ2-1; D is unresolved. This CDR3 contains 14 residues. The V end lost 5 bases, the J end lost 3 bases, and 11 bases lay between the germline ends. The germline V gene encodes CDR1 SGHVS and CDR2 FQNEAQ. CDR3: CASSARPIYNEQFF. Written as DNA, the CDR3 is TGTGCCAGCAGCGCCCGACCTATCTACAATGAGCAGTTCTTC. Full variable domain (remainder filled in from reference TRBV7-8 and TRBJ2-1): GAGVSQSPRYKVAKRGQDVALRCDPISGHVSLFWYQQALGQGPEFLTYFQNEAQLDKSGLPSDRFFAERPEGSVSTLKIQRTQQEDSAVYLCASSARPIYNEQFFGPGTRLTVL.

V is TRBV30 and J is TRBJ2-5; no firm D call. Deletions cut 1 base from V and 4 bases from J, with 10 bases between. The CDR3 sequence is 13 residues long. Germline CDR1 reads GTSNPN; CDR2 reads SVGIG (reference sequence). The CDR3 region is CAWSGRAGETQYF. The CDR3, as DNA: TGTGCCTGGAGTGGTAGGGCAGGAGAGACCCAGTACTTC.

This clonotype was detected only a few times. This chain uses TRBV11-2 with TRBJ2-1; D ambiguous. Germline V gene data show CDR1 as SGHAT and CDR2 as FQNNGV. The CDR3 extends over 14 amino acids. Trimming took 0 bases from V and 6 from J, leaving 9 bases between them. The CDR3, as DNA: TGTGCCAGCAGCTTAGATGTGGGCGTCAATGAGCAGTTCTTC. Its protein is CASSLDVGVNEQFF.

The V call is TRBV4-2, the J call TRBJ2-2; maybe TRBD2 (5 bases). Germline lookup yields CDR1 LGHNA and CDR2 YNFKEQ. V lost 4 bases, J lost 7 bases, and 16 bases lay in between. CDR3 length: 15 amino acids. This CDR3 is CASSRELVTGGELFF. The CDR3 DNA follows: TGTGCCAGCAGCCGGGAACTAGTTACGGGCGGGGAGCTGTTTTTT.

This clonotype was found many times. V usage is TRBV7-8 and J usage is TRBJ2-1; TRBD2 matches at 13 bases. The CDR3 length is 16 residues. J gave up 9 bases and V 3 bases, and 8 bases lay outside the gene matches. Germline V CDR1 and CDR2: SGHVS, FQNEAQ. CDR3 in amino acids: CASSFPGLAGRGEQFF. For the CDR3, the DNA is TGTGCCAGCAGCTTTCCGGGACTAGCGGGGAGGGGTGAGCAGTTCTTC. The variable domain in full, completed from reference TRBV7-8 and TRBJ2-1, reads GAGVSQSPRYKVAKRGQDVALRCDPISGHVSLFWYQQALGQGPEFLTYFQNEAQLDKSGLPSDRFFAERPEGSVSTLKIQRTQQEDSAVYLCASSFPGLAGRGEQFFGPGTRLTVL.

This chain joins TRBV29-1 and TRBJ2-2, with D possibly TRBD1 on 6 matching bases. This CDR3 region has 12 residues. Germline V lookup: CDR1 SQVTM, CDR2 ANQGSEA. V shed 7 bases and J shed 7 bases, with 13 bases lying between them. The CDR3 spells CSGKQGGGELFF. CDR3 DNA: TGCAGCGGAAAACAGGGTGGCGGGGAGCTGTTTTTT.

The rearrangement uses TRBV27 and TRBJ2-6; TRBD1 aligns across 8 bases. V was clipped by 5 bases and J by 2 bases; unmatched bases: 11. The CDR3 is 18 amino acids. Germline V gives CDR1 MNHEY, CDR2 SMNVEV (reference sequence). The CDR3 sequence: CASSHGTGLMTGANVLTF. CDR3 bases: TGTGCCAGCAGTCACGGGACAGGACTTATGACTGGGGCCAACGTCCTGACTTTC.

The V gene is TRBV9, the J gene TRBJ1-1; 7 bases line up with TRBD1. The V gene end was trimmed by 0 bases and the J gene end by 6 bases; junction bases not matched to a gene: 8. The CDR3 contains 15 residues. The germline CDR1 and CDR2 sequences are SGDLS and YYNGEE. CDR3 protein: CASSVDPGGGSEAFF. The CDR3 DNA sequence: TGTGCCAGCAGCGTAGACCCAGGGGGTGGCTCTGAAGCTTTCTTT.